The clone carrying this T cell receptor (beta chain) has only a few counts. Its antigen remains unidentified. The germline V and J ends were trimmed by 4 bases and 3 bases, with 7 bases remaining between them. The CDR3 covers 13 residues. Germline values: CDR1 WSHSY, CDR2 SAAADI. The data belong to a study of T cell repertoires in cytomegalovirus infection. Study-wide context: CMV infection plus the matching HLA type was flagged by public TCR beta signatures. Broader study findings: Public TCR beta family frequency separated CMV-and-HLA carriers, including in an independent cohort. HLA-C-restricted TCR beta clonotypes specific for CMV led the ex vivo response.

Using its own MiXCR run on the reads, TCRdb lists one record per CDR3 protein. Among under 300,000 distinct CDR3 sequences listed, roughly an eighth were seen once. The chain is built from TRBV10-2 and TRBJ2-4; no firm D call. The material sequenced was PBMCs. The receptor was isolated from a human donor in good health (CMV status not recorded). Some clones in this sample may be carry-over from other donors' samples. CDR3 loop: CASSALSKNIQYF. The CDR3 DNA is TGCGCCAGCAGTGCCCTGAGCAAAAACATTCAGTACTTC.